The clone carrying this TCR beta chain was picked up many times. The antigen remains unidentified. From approximately 400 ng of RNA, a library with molecular barcoded alpha/delta and beta/gamma adaptors was made. MiXCR, run by TCRdb on the reads, gives a single entry per CDR3 protein. Among 35,000 to 40,000 distinct CDR3 sequences listed, roughly 15% were seen once. The data belong to a study of read filtering for tumor transcriptome and immune sequencing. Overall study findings and caveats: Single-read clonotypes: about 81.9% of IR-seq clonotypes (about 3.5% of reads), about 75% of RNA-seq clonotypes (roughly 49% of reads). Compared with RNA-seq, IR-seq gave much higher clonotype depth and reliability. The CD138-negative fraction was mixed bone marrow immune cells, not pure T cells.

Deletions cut 5 bases from V and 3 bases from J, with 4 bases between. Per germline, CDR1 SGHAT and CDR2 FQNNGV. The CDR3 totals 12 residues. The specimen was a population of CD138-negative cells sorted from bone marrow. This chain connects TRBV11-2 to TRBJ2-2; D gene uncertain. This receptor was obtained from a donor over 35 with multiple myeloma. In DNA, the CDR3 is TGTGCCAGCAGCCCGTACACCGGGGAGCTGTTTTTT. It codes for CASSPYTGELFF.